One and the same sample provided the 26 T cell receptor beta chains below, sequenced in a study of control samples from healthy donors and cancer patients. Libraries were prepared by immunoSEQ multiplex PCR; TCRdb keeps only in-frame clonotypes and omits some of them. The table lists 30,000 or so clones, roughly 95% of them singletons, with 5% to 8% in the top ten. The sequenced sample was blood. These receptor sequences come from a man aged 55 to 69 in good health.

This chain links TRBV7-9 with TRBJ2-6; D unclear. The length of the CDR3 is 18 residues. With 4 bases removed from V and 0 bases from J, the gap between germline ends came to 16 bases. In germline, CDR1 is SEHNR, CDR2 FQNEAQ (reference sequence). CDR3 region: CASSSTTDLRSGANVLTF. Here the CDR3 DNA reads TGTGCCAGCAGCTCGACAACTGACCTCCGCTCTGGGGCCAACGTCCTGACTTTC.

The V call is TRBV18, the J call TRBJ2-5; 9 nucleotides line up with TRBD2. V shed 3 bases and J 9 bases; nucleotides not matched to a gene: 14. The CDR3 consists of 16 residues. Germline V gene sequence: CDR1 KGHSH, CDR2 LQKENI. As DNA, the CDR3 is TGTGCCAGCTCACCCCCTGAAATAGCGGGGGTCCGAGCCCAGTACTTC. Its translation is CASSPPEIAGVRAQYF. Full variable domain (outside the CDR3, taken from reference TRBV18 and TRBJ2-5): NAGVMQNPRHLVRRRGQEARLRCSPMKGHSHVYWYRQLPEEGLKFMVYLQKENIIDESGMPKERFSAEFPKEGPSILRIQQVVRGDSAAYFCASSPPEIAGVRAQYFGPGTRLLVL.

V is TRBV19 and J is TRBJ2-6, with 7 bases lining up with TRBD1. The germline CDR1 and CDR2 sequences are LNHDA and SQIVND (reference sequence). This CDR3 is 19 amino acids long. The V and J ends lost 2 bases and 0 bases, in that order; junction bases with no gene match: 10. In DNA, the CDR3 is TGTGCCAGTAGTATACTGTACGGGACAGTGCCCTCTGGGGCCAACGTCCTGACTTTC. It translates to CASSILYGTVPSGANVLTF.

The J gene is TRBJ2-7, the V gene TRBV11-2; D tentatively reads TRBD1 or TRBD2 (5 bases each). Germline CDR1 SGHAT, CDR2 FQNNGV. This CDR3 is 14 amino acids long. V was cut by 6 bases and J by 4 bases, with 16 bases left in between. The CDR3 loop reads CASRRDGWSYEQYF. CDR3 nucleotide sequence: TGTGCCAGCAGGAGGGACGGCTGGTCTTACGAGCAGTACTTC.

The count of this clone is one. CDR3 sequence (DNA): TGTGCCAGCAGCTTCCGTCGGACAGGGAGGAGAAACACCATATATTTT. It yields the protein CASSFRRTGRRNTIYF. V gene TRBV11-2 combines with J gene TRBJ1-3; 8 bases align to TRBD1. V was clipped by 3 bases and J by 5 bases; unmatched bases: 9. CDR3 length equals 16 residues. The germline V gene encodes CDR1 SGHAT and CDR2 FQNNGV. The full variable domain, completed using reference TRBV11-2 and TRBJ1-3, is EAGVAQSPRYKIIEKRQSVAFWCNPISGHATLYWYQQILGQGPKLLIQFQNNGVVDDSQLPKDRFSAERLKGVDSTLKIQPAKLEDSAVYLCASSFRRTGRRNTIYFGEGSWLTVV.

The V call is TRBV4-2, the J call TRBJ1-3; D gene uncertain. The CDR3 covers 14 residues. Germline V lookup: CDR1 LGHNA, CDR2 YNFKEQ. V lost 4 bases to trimming and J lost 2 bases, with 9 bases between them. The CDR3, as DNA: TGTGCCAGCAGCCCGTCCGGGGCTGGAAACACCATATATTTT. Translating it yields CASSPSGAGNTIYF.

The gene calls are TRBV4-1 and TRBJ2-1, with D tentatively TRBD2 (6 bases). V lost 1 base to trimming and J lost 5 bases, with 12 bases between them. The CDR3 loop spans 15 amino acids. In germline, CDR1 is MGHRA, CDR2 YSYEKL. The CDR3 reads CASSQVLAPDNEQFF. The CDR3 DNA follows: TGCGCCAGCAGCCAAGTTCTAGCGCCCGACAATGAGCAGTTCTTC.

CDR3 sequence: CASSAQFRGNYNEQFF. The CDR3 region has the DNA TGTGCCAGCAGTGCACAGTTTAGGGGGAATTACAATGAGCAGTTCTTC. The V gene is TRBV25-1, the J gene TRBJ2-1; D might be TRBD1 (6 bases). Trimming took off 4 bases at V and 4 bases at J, with 17 bases between the two ends. Per the germline V gene, CDR1 is MGHDK and CDR2 is SYGVNS. This CDR3 has 16 residues.

The chain recombines TRBV27 with TRBJ2-1; 12 nucleotides agree with TRBD2. The J segment lost 1 base and the V segment lost 5 bases, leaving 12 bases of the junction unmatched. This CDR3 region has 19 residues. CDR1 and CDR2 from the germline V gene are MNHEY and SMNVEV (reference sequence). CDR3 loop: CASSTRWSSGGDSYNEQFF. CDR3 coding DNA: TGTGCCAGCAGTACCAGATGGTCTAGCGGGGGGGATTCCTACAATGAGCAGTTCTTC.

J is TRBJ2-7 and V is TRBV27, with 7 bases identical to TRBD2. V shed 7 bases, J shed 0 bases, and the junction held 3 bases outside the gene matches. CDR3 length equals 13 residues. Germline V gene lookup returns CDR1 MNHEY and CDR2 SMNVEV (reference sequence). The CDR3 DNA reads as TGTGCCAGCAAGGGACTATTCTCCTACGAGCAGTACTTC. Protein product: CASKGLFSYEQYF.

This rearrangement joins TRBV28 to TRBJ2-6, with D uncertain. The length of the CDR3 is 13 residues. CDR1 is MDHEN and CDR2 is SYDVKM in the germline V gene. The ends were cut back, 8 bases at V and 1 base at J, with 6 bases in the middle. CDR3 amino acids: CASCNSGANVLTF. For the CDR3, the DNA is TGTGCCAGCTGTAATTCTGGGGCCAACGTCCTGACTTTC.

The chain uses TRBV10-3 and TRBJ1-5; D is undetermined. The CDR3 is 15 residues long. Germline CDR1 reads ENHRY; CDR2 reads SYGVKD. Trimming left V 3 bases short and J 0 bases short, with 9 bases between. As DNA, the CDR3 is TGTGCCATCAGTGAAAAGGCTGGTAGCAATCAGCCCCAGCATTTT. It specifies CAISEKAGSNQPQHF.

The chain has TRBV6-5 and TRBJ1-2; 8 positions match TRBD1. The CDR3 is 13 residues long. Germline CDR1 reads MNHEY; CDR2 reads SVGAGI. The V gene end was trimmed by 6 bases and the J gene end by 4 bases; junction bases not matched to a gene: 4. Here the CDR3 reads CASRGQEIYGYTF. The DNA for the CDR3 is TGTGCCAGCAGGGGACAGGAAATCTATGGCTACACCTTC.

V usage is TRBV7-9 and J usage is TRBJ2-5, with 9 nucleotides matching TRBD1. V shed 5 bases and J 2 bases; nucleotides not matched to a gene: 3. The CDR3 runs 14 residues. The germline V gene encodes CDR1 SEHNR and CDR2 FQNEAQ (reference sequence). The DNA for the CDR3 is TGTGCCAGCAGCCCTGGACAGGGGCAAGAGACCCAGTACTTC. It codes for CASSPGQGQETQYF.

This clone was counted between two and nine times. The rearrangement joins TRBV3-1 (or the pseudogene TRBV3-2) to TRBJ2-1, with 14 bases matching TRBD2. CDR3 size: 16 residues. Trimming removed 4 bases from V and 6 bases from J; junction bases left unmatched: 5. Germline V lookup: CDR1 LGHDT, CDR2 YNNKEL (reference sequence). The CDR3 region has the DNA TGTGCCAGCAGCCTGACTAGCGGGGGGGCCGTCAATGAGCAGTTCTTC. This sequence encodes CASSLTSGGAVNEQFF.

The rearrangement uses TRBV6-5 and TRBJ2-7; D is perhaps TRBD2 (6 bases). V gave up 6 bases and J gave up 4 bases, with 19 bases separating them. The CDR3 length is 15 residues. Germline CDR1 is MNHEY and CDR2 is SVGAGI. In DNA, the CDR3 is TGTGCCAGCAGCCCGGGACTCCTCGGCGCTTACGAGCAGTACTTC. Protein product: CASSPGLLGAYEQYF.

The chain combines TRBV5-1 with TRBJ1-4, with TRBD1 matching over 7 bases. The CDR3 spans 15 residues. Germline assignment: CDR1 SGHRS and CDR2 YFSETQ. Trimming cost V 3 bases and J 1 base; bases outside gene matches: 3. For the CDR3, the DNA is TGCGCCAGCAGCTCCCGACAGGGAACTAATGAAAAACTGTTTTTT. Its protein product is CASSSRQGTNEKLFF.

The V and J genes are TRBV4-3 and TRBJ1-1; possible D gene TRBD1, 6 bases. Trimming pared 1 base from V and 1 base from J, leaving 10 bases between. The CDR3 has 15 residues. Germline V gene sequence: CDR1 LGHNA, CDR2 YSLEER. Here the CDR3 reads CASSQAGASNTEAFF. CDR3 nucleotide sequence: TGCGCCAGCAGCCAAGCGGGGGCTTCGAACACTGAAGCTTTCTTT.

This sequence joins TRBV28 and TRBJ1-1, with D tentatively TRBD1 (5 bases). The CDR3 is 15 amino acids. V was shortened by 5 bases and J by 5 bases, with 18 bases between the two germline ends. Germline V CDR1 and CDR2: MDHEN, SYDVKM. This CDR3 is CASSPLLGGSTEAFF. CDR3 sequence (DNA): TGTGCCAGCAGTCCATTACTCGGGGGGAGTACTGAAGCTTTCTTT.

The J gene is TRBJ2-7, the V gene TRBV30; D possibly corresponds to TRBD1 (6 bases). The germline gives CDR1 GTSNPN, CDR2 SVGIG (reference sequence). V lost 0 bases to trimming and J lost 5 bases, with 17 bases between them. CDR3 size: 15 residues. This chain's CDR3 is CAWSVLSGARDEQYF. The CDR3 DNA reads as TGTGCCTGGAGTGTACTGTCAGGGGCGAGGGACGAGCAGTACTTC. The full variable domain, with the rest looked up from reference TRBV30 and TRBJ2-7, is SQTIHQWPATLVQPVGSPLSLECTVEGTSNPNLYWYRQAAGRGLQLLFYSVGIGQISSEVPQNLSASRPQDRQFILSSKKLLLSDSGFYLCAWSVLSGARDEQYFGPGTRLTVT.

This chain connects TRBV6-1 to TRBJ2-5; 13 bases fit TRBD2. This CDR3 is built from 17 residues. V shed 3 bases, J shed 1 base, and the junction held 5 bases outside the gene matches. Looked up from germline, CDR1 is MNHNS and CDR2 is SASEGT. CDR3 residues: CASSERLAGGPQETQYF. The DNA for the CDR3 is TGTGCCAGCAGTGAGAGACTAGCGGGGGGCCCCCAAGAGACCCAGTACTTC.

This rearrangement joins TRBV4-3 to TRBJ1-4, with D possibly being TRBD1 (5 bases). Germline CDR1 and CDR2: LGHNA and YSLEER. The CDR3 is 15 residues long. V lost 0 bases and J lost 3, with 8 bases in between. The CDR3 DNA follows: TGCGCCAGCAGCCAAGAGCAGGGCCCTAATGAAAAACTGTTTTTT. This sequence encodes CASSQEQGPNEKLFF.

CDR3 in amino acids: CASSIRQRSEAFF. The CDR3 bases are TGTGCCAGCAGCATAAGACAGAGGTCTGAAGCTTTCTTT. The chain combines TRBV13 with TRBJ1-1, with D perhaps TRBD1 (5 bases). The germline V and J ends were trimmed by 5 bases and 6 bases, with 13 bases remaining between them. The CDR3 has 13 amino acids. Germline assignment: CDR1 PRHDT and CDR2 FYEKMQ (reference sequence).

The genes are TRBV9 and TRBJ1-2, with D perhaps TRBD1 (6 bases). This CDR3 contains 16 residues. Germline V gene lookup returns CDR1 SGDLS and CDR2 YYNGEE. V lost 5 bases and J 2 bases, leaving 19 bases between the germline ends. The DNA of the CDR3 is TGTGCCAGCAGAAATTACTCTTGGGGGGGCAACTATGGCTACACCTTC. It codes for CASRNYSWGGNYGYTF.

V usage is TRBV14 and J usage is TRBJ2-7; no clear D gene. The CDR3 totals 12 residues. The V end lost 0 bases, the J end lost 6 bases, and 6 bases lay between the germline ends. In germline, CDR1 is SGHDN, CDR2 FVKESK. CDR3: CASSQDRTEQYF. In nucleotides, the CDR3 is TGTGCCAGCAGCCAAGACAGGACCGAGCAGTACTTC.

This rearrangement joins TRBV5-1 to TRBJ1-1, with 7 bases that match TRBD1. V was clipped by 3 bases and J by 2 bases; unmatched bases: 7. The CDR3 covers 15 residues. Germline V lookup: CDR1 SGHRS, CDR2 YFSETQ. The DNA of the CDR3 is TGCGCCAGCAGCTGGGACAGCCTCAGTAACACTGAAGCTTTCTTT. This sequence encodes CASSWDSLSNTEAFF.